This T cell receptor beta chain derives from a study of siplizumab effects on memory and regulatory T cells. Findings of the study overall: Mean Treg-derived proportions of mappable alloreactive CD4+ clones were less than 75% for siplizumab and roughly 30% for controls. Of the alloreactive clones, only a minor fraction mapped to unstimulated subsets. Sequences that were alloreactive and traceable to unstimulated CD4+ memory cells were significantly reduced by siplizumab.

Using immunoSEQ multiplex PCR, the repertoire was profiled, and TCRdb retains in-frame clones only, with some absent. The sample shows about a thousand clones, around 69% of them seen only once. CDR1 and CDR2 from the germline V gene are SGHVS and FQNEAQ. J gave up 1 base and V 1 base, and 10 bases lay outside the gene matches. The CDR3 sequence is 18 residues long. As for this clone: The antigen is not known.

Coculturing of the mixed lymphocyte reaction cells was performed at 37°C for six to seven days. The reaction combined CFSE-labelled responder PBMCs and Violet Dye-labelled stimulator PBMCs at a 1:1 ratio. Sequencing was carried out using CFSE-low (dividing) CD8+ T cells sorted from an allogeneic mixed lymphocyte reaction. The chain combines TRBV7-8 with TRBJ2-3; 8 bases line up with TRBD2. The clonotype originates from a human donor in good health; the cells came from an allogeneic mixed lymphocyte reaction. The CDR3, as DNA: TGTGCCAGCAGCTTAGTCCAGCGGGAGACGAAGGGCACAGATACGCAGTATTTT. Translated: CASSLVQRETKGTDTQYF.